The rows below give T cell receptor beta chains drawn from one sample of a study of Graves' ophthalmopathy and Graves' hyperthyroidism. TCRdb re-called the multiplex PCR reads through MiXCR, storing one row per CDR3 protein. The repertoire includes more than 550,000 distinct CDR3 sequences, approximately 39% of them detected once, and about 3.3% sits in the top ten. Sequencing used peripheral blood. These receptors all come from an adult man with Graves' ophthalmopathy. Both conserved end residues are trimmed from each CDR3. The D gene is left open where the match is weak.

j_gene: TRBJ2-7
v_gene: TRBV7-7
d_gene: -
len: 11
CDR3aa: ASSLDPRGEQY

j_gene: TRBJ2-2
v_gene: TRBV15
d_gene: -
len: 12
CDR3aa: ATSRDMGTGELF

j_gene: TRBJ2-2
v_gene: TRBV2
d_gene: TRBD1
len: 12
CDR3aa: ASTGTGSTGELF

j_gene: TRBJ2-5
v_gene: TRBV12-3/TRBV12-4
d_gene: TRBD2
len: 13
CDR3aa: ASSNTGGRRETQY

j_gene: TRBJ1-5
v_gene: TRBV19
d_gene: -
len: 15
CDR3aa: ASSITRGGKGNQPQH

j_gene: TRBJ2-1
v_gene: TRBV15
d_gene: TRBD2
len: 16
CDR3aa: ATSREPSGGGSYNEQF

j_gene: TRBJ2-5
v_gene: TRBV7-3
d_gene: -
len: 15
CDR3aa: ASSLKMLRDTQETQY

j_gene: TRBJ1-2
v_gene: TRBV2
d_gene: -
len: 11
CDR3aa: ASGQTSDYGYT

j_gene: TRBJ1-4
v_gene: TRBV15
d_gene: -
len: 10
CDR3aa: ATSREGEKLF

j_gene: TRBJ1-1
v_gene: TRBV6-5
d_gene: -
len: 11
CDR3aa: ARSLGVSTEAF

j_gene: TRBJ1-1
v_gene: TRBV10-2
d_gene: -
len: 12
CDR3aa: ASSEGGIGTEAF

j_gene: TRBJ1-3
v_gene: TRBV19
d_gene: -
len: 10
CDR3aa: ASSSIGNTIY

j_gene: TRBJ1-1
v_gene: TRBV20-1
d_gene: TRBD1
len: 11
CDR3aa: SARGDRGSEAF

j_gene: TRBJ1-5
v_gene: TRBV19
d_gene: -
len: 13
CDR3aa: ASSMRQMGYQPQH

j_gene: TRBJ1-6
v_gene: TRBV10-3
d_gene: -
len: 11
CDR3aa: AIRREAGQPLH

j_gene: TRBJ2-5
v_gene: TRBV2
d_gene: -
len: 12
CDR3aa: ASSPRLGQETQY

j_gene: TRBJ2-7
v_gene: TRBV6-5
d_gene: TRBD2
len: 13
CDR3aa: ASPGLAGGKYEQY

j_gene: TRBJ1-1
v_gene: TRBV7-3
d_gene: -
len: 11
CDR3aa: ASSLTLDTEAF

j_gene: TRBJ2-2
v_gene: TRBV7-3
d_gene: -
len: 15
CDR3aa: ASSPEVQLSNTGELF

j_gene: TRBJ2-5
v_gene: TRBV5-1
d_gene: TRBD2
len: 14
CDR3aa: ASSPPRLAEQETQY

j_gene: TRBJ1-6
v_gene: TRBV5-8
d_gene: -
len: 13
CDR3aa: ASSMDSSYNSPLH

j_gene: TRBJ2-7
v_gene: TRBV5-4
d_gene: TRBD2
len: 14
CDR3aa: ASSLWTSGGAREQY

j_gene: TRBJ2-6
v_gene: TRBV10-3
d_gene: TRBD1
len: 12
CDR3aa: ASSSHGQGDVLT

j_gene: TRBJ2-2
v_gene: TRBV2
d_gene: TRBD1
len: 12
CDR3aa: ASSPGQATGELF

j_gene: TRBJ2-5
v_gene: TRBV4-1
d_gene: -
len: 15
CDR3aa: ASAPQKPTDEGETQY

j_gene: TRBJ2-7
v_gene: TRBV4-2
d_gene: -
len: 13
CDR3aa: ASSQEASTLYEQY

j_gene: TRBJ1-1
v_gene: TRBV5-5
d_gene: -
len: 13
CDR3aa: ASSWGDTAPTEAF

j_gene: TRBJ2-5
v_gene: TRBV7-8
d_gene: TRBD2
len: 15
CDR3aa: ASSLGTLAGDQETQY

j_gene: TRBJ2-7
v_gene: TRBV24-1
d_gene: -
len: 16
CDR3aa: ATSDLDSGGRESYEQY

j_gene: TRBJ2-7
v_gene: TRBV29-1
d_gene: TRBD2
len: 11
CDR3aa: SVGEGLRDEQY

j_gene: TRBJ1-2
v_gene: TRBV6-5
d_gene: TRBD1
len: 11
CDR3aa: ASSPDRAHGYT

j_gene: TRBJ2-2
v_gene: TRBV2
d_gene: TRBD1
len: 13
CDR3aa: ASSQGVVGAGELF

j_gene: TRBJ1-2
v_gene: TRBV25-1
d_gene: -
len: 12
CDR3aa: ATGPGTETYGYT

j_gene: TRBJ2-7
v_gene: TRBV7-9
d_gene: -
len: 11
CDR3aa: ASSFGAAYEQY

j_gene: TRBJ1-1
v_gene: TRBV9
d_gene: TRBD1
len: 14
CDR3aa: ASSGNRQGLNTEAF

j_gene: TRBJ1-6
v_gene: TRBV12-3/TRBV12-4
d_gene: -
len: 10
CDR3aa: ASGFLGSPLH

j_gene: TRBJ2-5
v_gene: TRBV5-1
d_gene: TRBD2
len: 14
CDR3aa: ASSLGLAGIQETQY

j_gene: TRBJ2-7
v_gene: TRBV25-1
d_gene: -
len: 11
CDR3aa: ASSVGIYYEQY

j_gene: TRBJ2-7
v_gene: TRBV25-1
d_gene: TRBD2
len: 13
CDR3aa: ASGSNSGPQYEQY

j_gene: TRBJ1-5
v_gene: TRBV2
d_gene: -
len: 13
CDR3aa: ASSGGDRYWQPQH

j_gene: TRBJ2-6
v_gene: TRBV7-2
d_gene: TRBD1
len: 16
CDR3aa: ASSYRDRGVTGANVLT

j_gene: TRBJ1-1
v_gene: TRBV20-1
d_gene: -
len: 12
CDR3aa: SARVDSRRTEAF

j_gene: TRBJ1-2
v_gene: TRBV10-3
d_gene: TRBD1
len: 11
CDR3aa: AIRETGGGGYT

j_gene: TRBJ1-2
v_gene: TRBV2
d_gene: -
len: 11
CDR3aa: ASSEGETDGYT

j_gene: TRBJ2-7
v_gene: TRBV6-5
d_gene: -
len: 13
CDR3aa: ASSGPGLGNHEQY